The subject of this entry is one TCR beta chain. This CDR3 is built from 14 residues. V dropped 8 bases and J dropped 5; count of bases not matched to a gene: 2. The germline V gene has CDR1 LGHNA and CDR2 YNFKEQ. These data originate in a study of blood T cell repertoires in COVID-19. TCRdb's table, derived via immunoSEQ multiplex PCR, lists solely in-frame clones and lacks some. Of about 150,000 clones in the sample, around 83% are singletons; the top ten hold over 8%. The chain couples TRBV4-2 to TRBJ2-3; TRBD2 matches 15 bases. Material for sequencing was peripheral blood. This receptor was taken from a woman aged 50 to 65 with acute or convalescent COVID-19. The CDR3 loop is CASGTSGGKDTQYF. CDR3 nucleotide sequence: TGTGCCAGCGGGACTAGCGGGGGGAAAGATACGCAGTATTTT.